A single sample is the source of the 30 T cell receptor beta chains below, sequenced in a study of T cells in Graves' hyperthyroidism and ophthalmopathy. What was amplified from RNA transcripts were TCR beta CDR3 regions. Researchers ran a first-round RT-PCR on the TCR CDR3 using the HTBI primer set. MiXCR, applied by TCRdb to the multiplex PCR reads, yields one record per CDR3 protein. The data show hundreds of thousands of distinct CDR3 sequences, about 14% seen once. Sequencing was performed on blood. Every receptor here comes from a woman between 45 and 65 years old with Graves' ophthalmopathy.

This clonotype was seen a single time. The rearrangement joins TRBV7-2 to TRBJ2-3; 9 bases agree with TRBD2. This CDR3 region has 16 residues. Trimming took 2 bases from V and 1 from J; bases not matched to a gene: 4. Germline loops: CDR1 SGHTA, CDR2 FQGNSA. CDR3: CASSLIAGAGTDTQYF. CDR3 bases: TGTGCCAGCAGCTTAATAGCGGGAGCGGGCACAGATACGCAGTATTTT.

This clonotype turned up a few times. The chain joins TRBV19 to TRBJ2-2, with D uncertain. Trimming left V 7 bases short and J 0 bases short, with 9 bases between. Germline V CDR1 and CDR2: LNHDA, SQIVND (reference sequence). The CDR3 is made up of 14 amino acids. Here the CDR3 reads CASNSQSNTGELFF. The CDR3 region has the DNA TGTGCCAGTAATTCCCAGTCGAACACCGGGGAGCTGTTTTTT.

In its sample, this clonotype was seen many times. The rearrangement joins TRBV27 to TRBJ1-2; possible D gene TRBD1, 6 bases. Trimming took off 6 bases at V and 3 bases at J, with 14 bases between the two ends. Per the germline V gene, CDR1 is MNHEY and CDR2 is SMNVEV (reference sequence). The CDR3 is made up of 14 amino acids. CDR3 region: CASRPRTVYYGYTF. The CDR3 DNA reads TGTGCCAGCAGGCCCCGGACAGTTTACTATGGCTACACCTTC.

The rearrangement links TRBV20-1 to TRBJ2-1; 8 nucleotides align to TRBD2. The ends lost 3 bases at V and 5 bases at J; junction bases unmatched: 9. Germline lookup yields CDR1 DFQATT and CDR2 SNEGSKA (reference sequence). The CDR3 has 15 residues. Here the CDR3 reads CSASAFWREDNEQFF. CDR3 in DNA: TGCAGTGCTAGTGCATTCTGGCGGGAGGACAATGAGCAGTTCTTC.

This chain connects TRBV29-1 to TRBJ2-1; 8 bases match TRBD2. Per the germline V gene, CDR1 is SQVTM and CDR2 is ANQGSEA. J gave up 5 bases and V 7 bases, and 4 bases lay outside the gene matches. The CDR3 has 12 amino acids. As DNA, the CDR3 is TGCAGCGCTTCAGCGGGAGACAATGAGCAGTTCTTC. Translating gives CSASAGDNEQFF.

The chain carries TRBV4-3 and TRBJ2-7; a possible D gene is TRBD2 (5 bases). The germline gives CDR1 LGHNA, CDR2 YSLEER. The ends were cut back, 8 bases at V and 3 bases at J, with 20 bases in the middle. CDR3 length: 15 residues. The CDR3 sequence: CASSPQASGGYEQYF. CDR3 sequence (DNA): TGCGCCAGCTCCCCCCAGGCCAGCGGAGGCTACGAGCAGTACTTC.

This clonotype has a count of ten or more. This chain links TRBV2 with TRBJ1-1; 7 bases line up with TRBD1. Looked up from germline, CDR1 is SNHLY and CDR2 is FYNNEI. The trim removed 6 bases at V and 3 bases at J, leaving 7 bases unmatched. This CDR3 is 14 amino acids long. CDR3 bases: TGTGCCAGCAGGAGGGGGCACGGGGACACTGAAGCTTTCTTT. Translation: CASRRGHGDTEAFF.

The gene calls are TRBV27 and TRBJ2-2; 8 bases are a match to TRBD1. This CDR3 is 14 amino acids long. Germline loops: CDR1 MNHEY, CDR2 SMNVEV (reference sequence). The junction had 5 bases not matched to a gene; V was cut back by 5 bases and J by 6 bases. The CDR3 DNA sequence: TGTGCCAGCAGTATTCAGGGGGCAGCCGGGGAGCTGTTTTTT. It is translated as CASSIQGAAGELFF.

The genes are TRBV18 and TRBJ2-7, with no clear D. CDR1 is KGHSH and CDR2 is LQKENI in the germline V gene. V was trimmed by 2 bases and J by 1 base, leaving 6 bases between them. The CDR3 runs to 13 residues. The CDR3 DNA sequence: TGTGCCAGCTCACCAAACTATTCCTACGAGCAGTACTTC. Residues: CASSPNYSYEQYF.

The sample holds a few counts of this clonotype. A much more abundant neighbour one base away suggests this may be a read error. The CDR3 nucleotides read TGTGCCACCGAGCCAGGAGGGGACTATGACTACACCTTC. Protein product: CATEPGGDYDYTF. The chain couples TRBV28 to TRBJ1-2; the D gene is possibly TRBD1 (5 bases). In germline, CDR1 is MDHEN, CDR2 SYDVKM. The CDR3 covers 13 residues.

As concerns this clonotype: Just one base apart from a much larger clone, this may be a read error. CDR3 loop: CASSSTHPLAGGHEQHF. The CDR3 DNA reads TGTGCCAGCAGCTCCACTCATCCACTAGCGGGAGGCCACGAGCAGCACTTC. The chain joins TRBV11-3 to TRBJ2-7; 12 bases map to TRBD2. This CDR3 has 17 amino acids. CDR1 and CDR2 from the germline V gene are SGHNT and YENEEA.

At least ten counts were recorded for this clonotype. The V and J genes are TRBV18 and TRBJ2-7; a weak D match, TRBD1 (5 bases). Between the trimmed V and J ends, which lost 6 bases and 2 bases, there was a span of 17 bases. This CDR3 has 15 amino acids. Per the germline V gene, CDR1 is KGHSH and CDR2 is LQKENI. This CDR3 is CASSPGQGVTYEQYF. The CDR3 nucleotides are TGTGCCAGCTCCCCCGGCCAGGGTGTAACCTACGAGCAGTACTTC.

The sample holds many counts of this clonotype. The chain combines TRBV6-1 with TRBJ1-2; D gene unclear. V lost 5 bases and J lost 2, with 9 bases in between. Germline-derived CDR1 and CDR2 are MNHNS and SASEGT. The CDR3 extends over 13 amino acids. The CDR3 spells CASSKTRNYGYTF. In DNA form, the CDR3 reads TGTGCCAGCAGTAAGACCCGGAACTATGGCTACACCTTC.

This clonotype has a count of ten or more. The V gene is TRBV6-4, the J gene TRBJ1-1; D call uncertain. Germline assignment: CDR1 MRHNA and CDR2 SNTAGT. Trimming cost V 4 bases and J 0 bases, with 6 bases left between them. The CDR3 has 13 residues. The CDR3 is CASSANMNTEAFF. The CDR3 nucleotides read TGTGCCAGCAGTGCAAATATGAACACTGAAGCTTTCTTT.

The rearrangement joins TRBV19 to TRBJ2-1; 8 bases fit TRBD1. The CDR3 is 13 residues long. Germline lookup yields CDR1 LNHDA and CDR2 SQIVND (reference sequence). V lost 7 bases and J lost 8; bases outside the gene matches: 7. The DNA of the CDR3 is TGTGCCAGTACCCGGACAGGGAAATATGAGCAGTTCTTC. Its protein is CASTRTGKYEQFF.

The sample holds many counts of this clonotype. The V and J genes are TRBV5-6 and TRBJ1-4, with D perhaps matching TRBD1 (5 bases). This CDR3 has 15 residues. Trimming took off 4 bases at V and 8 bases at J, with 18 bases between the two ends. In germline, CDR1 is SGHDT, CDR2 YYEEEE. CDR3 amino acids: CASSPAGQGGEKLFF. The CDR3, as DNA: TGTGCCAGCAGCCCGGCGGGGCAGGGAGGAGAAAAACTGTTTTTT. Full variable domain (missing parts from reference TRBV5-6 and TRBJ1-4): DAGVTQSPTHLIKTRGQQVTLRCSPKSGHDTVSWYQQALGQGPQFIFQYYEEEERQRGNFPDRFSGHQFPNYSSELNVNALLLGDSALYLCASSPAGQGGEKLFFGSGTQLSVL.

This clonotype has at least ten counts. The genes are TRBV7-2 and TRBJ1-5, with 11 positions matching TRBD1. The ends lost 5 bases at V and 6 bases at J; junction bases unmatched: 6. CDR1 and CDR2 (germline): SGHTA, FQGNSA. The CDR3 has 15 residues. The CDR3 DNA reads as TGTGCCAGCAGCAAGGACAGGGGGCAAGGTCAGCCCCAGCATTTT. It translates to CASSKDRGQGQPQHF.

This clonotype was observed at least ten times. The J gene is TRBJ2-1, the V gene TRBV11-1; no definite D call. Trimming pared 2 bases from V and 8 bases from J, leaving 7 bases between. There are 12 residues in the CDR3. Germline CDR1 is SGHAT and CDR2 is FQDESV (reference sequence). This CDR3 reads CASSLFGDEQFF. CDR3 bases: TGTGCCAGCAGCTTATTCGGCGATGAGCAGTTCTTC.

V usage is TRBV11-3 and J usage is TRBJ2-5, with 16 positions matching TRBD2. There are 18 residues in the CDR3. Germline V gives CDR1 SGHNT, CDR2 YENEEA. V was clipped by 5 bases and J by 2 bases; unmatched bases: 8. Here the CDR3 reads CASSPGLAGGALQETQYF. CDR3 bases: TGTGCCAGCAGCCCGGGACTAGCGGGAGGGGCGCTTCAAGAGACCCAGTACTTC.

This clonotype appeared many times. This chain joins TRBV6-2 or TRBV6-3 and TRBJ2-1; 7 bases line up with TRBD1. The CDR3 has 16 amino acids. From germline, CDR1 is MNHEY and CDR2 SVGEGT. Trimming took 6 bases from V and 0 from J; bases not matched to a gene: 8. The CDR3 bases are TGTGCCAGCAGCCTCGCAGGGGGTTTCTCCTACAATGAGCAGTTCTTC. As protein: CASSLAGGFSYNEQFF.

Only a few counts were recorded for this clonotype. The V gene is TRBV5-1, the J gene TRBJ2-3; 9 bases are shared with TRBD2. Germline CDR1 and CDR2: SGHRS and YFSETQ. This CDR3 has 17 amino acids. Unmatched junction bases numbered 9, after V lost 4 bases and J lost 0 bases. The CDR3 reads CASSRRPSGTSTDTQYF. The CDR3 nucleotides read TGCGCCAGCAGCCGCCGCCCTAGCGGGACTAGCACAGATACGCAGTATTTT.

This clonotype was seen at least ten times. The rearrangement links TRBV28 to TRBJ1-1; possible D gene TRBD1, 6 bases. The V and J ends lost 6 bases and 1 base respectively, with 9 bases between them. CDR1 and CDR2 (germline): MDHEN, SYDVKM. The CDR3 contains 13 residues. The CDR3 is CASRIQGNTEAFF. The CDR3 bases are TGTGCCAGCAGAATACAGGGGAACACTGAAGCTTTCTTT.

For this clonotype: Just one base apart from a much larger clone, this may be a read error. The J gene is TRBJ2-2, the V gene TRBV7-2; D unclear. Trimming cost V 4 bases and J 2 bases, with 17 bases left between them. The CDR3 is 17 amino acids. From germline, CDR1 is SGHTA and CDR2 FQGNSA. The CDR3 DNA sequence: TGTGCCAGCAGCTCCCCTCTACGCTGGTTTAACACCGGGGAGCTGTTTTTT. Translating gives CASSSPLRWFNTGELFF.

Concerning this clonotype: A clone one base away is much larger, so this may be a read error. The rearrangement joins TRBV5-1 to TRBJ1-5, with unresolved D. Trimming pared 4 bases from V and 5 bases from J, leaving 13 bases between. The CDR3 length is 14 residues. CDR1 SGHRS and CDR2 YFSETQ come from the germline V gene. In nucleotides, the CDR3 is TGCGCCAGCAGCGTGGGTGCGAGGGATCAGCCCCAGCATTTT. The encoded protein is CASSVGARDQPQHF.

This clonotype showed up just a few times. The chain links TRBV25-1 to TRBJ2-7, with 11 bases fitting TRBD2. CDR3 length equals 14 residues. V shed 6 bases, J shed 5 bases, and the junction held 6 bases outside the gene matches. CDR1 MGHDK and CDR2 SYGVNS come from the germline V gene. The DNA for the CDR3 is TGTGCCAGCAGAGATCTAGCGGGAGGTGACGAGCAGTACTTC. Protein: CASRDLAGGDEQYF.

In its sample, this clonotype was seen many times. V gene TRBV28 combines with J gene TRBJ1-1; possibly TRBD1 for D (5 bases). Germline V gene lookup returns CDR1 MDHEN and CDR2 SYDVKM. This CDR3 comprises 15 residues. Trimming left V 5 bases short and J 1 base short, with 14 bases between. CDR3 residues: CASSPHTGRNTEAFF. Written as DNA, the CDR3 is TGTGCCAGCAGTCCCCACACAGGACGGAACACTGAAGCTTTCTTT.

Many counts were recorded for this clonotype. The gene calls are TRBV6-1 and TRBJ2-7; a weak D match, TRBD1 (5 bases). This CDR3 region has 16 residues. V was trimmed by 5 bases and J by 2 bases, leaving 19 bases between them. Germline lookup yields CDR1 MNHNS and CDR2 SASEGT. CDR3 DNA: TGTGCCAGCAGTCATGGCCCTGGACAAAATCCCTACGAGCAGTACTTC. Translation: CASSHGPGQNPYEQYF.

This clonotype was seen only a few times. The CDR3 DNA reads TGTGCCAGCTCCCGGGAACAGTCACGGAACACTGAAGCTTTCTTT. It codes for CASSREQSRNTEAFF. The chain links TRBV6-2 or TRBV6-3 to TRBJ1-1, with D unresolved. The CDR3 has 15 amino acids. With 8 bases removed from V and 1 base from J, the gap between germline ends came to 17 bases. Germline CDR1 is MNHEY and CDR2 is SVGEGT.

The CDR3 is CASSSPAGGKAKYF. Here the CDR3 DNA reads TGCGCCAGCAGCTCTCCAGCGGGAGGCAAGGCGAAGTACTTC. This chain joins TRBV5-1 and TRBJ2-5; 9 bases align to TRBD2. Germline-derived CDR1 and CDR2 are SGHRS and YFSETQ. Trimming cost V 3 bases and J 12 bases; bases outside gene matches: 12. This CDR3 contains 14 residues.

This clonotype showed up many times. V and J are TRBV7-3 and TRBJ2-3; TRBD1 agrees at 9 bases. V trimming: 5 bases; J trimming: 7 bases; junction bases outside the gene matches: 10. The CDR3 covers 15 residues. CDR1 and CDR2 from the germline V gene are SGHTA and FQGTGA. The CDR3 coding sequence is TGTGCCAGCAGCCCACAGGGGGCCCTTCACAATACGCAGTATTTT. Translated, it gives CASSPQGALHNTQYF.